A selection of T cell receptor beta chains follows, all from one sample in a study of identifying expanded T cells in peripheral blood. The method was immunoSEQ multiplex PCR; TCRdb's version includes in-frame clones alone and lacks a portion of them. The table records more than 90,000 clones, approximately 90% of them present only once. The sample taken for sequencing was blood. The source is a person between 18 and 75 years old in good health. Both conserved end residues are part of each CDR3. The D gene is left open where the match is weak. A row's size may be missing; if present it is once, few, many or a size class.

CDR3aa: CASSFGLAQDTQYF
CDR3nt: TGTGCCAGCAGCTTCGGACTAGCGCAAGATACGCAGTATTTT
j_gene: TRBJ2-3
abundance: -
d_gene: TRBD2
v_gene: TRBV13

CDR3aa: CASSRVRGRGYTEAFF
CDR3nt: TGTGCCAGCAGCCGCGTCCGCGGTCGGGGATACACTGAAGCTTTCTTT
j_gene: TRBJ1-1
abundance: few
d_gene: -
v_gene: TRBV16

CDR3aa: CASSEGKRETQYF
CDR3nt: TGTGCCAGCAGTGAGGGCAAAAGAGAGACCCAGTACTTC
j_gene: TRBJ2-5
abundance: -
d_gene: -
v_gene: TRBV2

CDR3aa: CAARESEHNTGELFF
CDR3nt: TGTGCCGCTCGCGAGAGCGAACACAACACCGGGGAGCTGTTTTTT
j_gene: TRBJ2-2
abundance: -
d_gene: -
v_gene: TRBV2

CDR3aa: CAIQDRPNNYGYTF
CDR3nt: TGTGCCATCCAAGACAGGCCTAATAACTATGGCTACACCTTC
j_gene: TRBJ1-2
abundance: -
d_gene: -
v_gene: TRBV6-6

CDR3aa: CASSERGYSNQPQHF
CDR3nt: TGTGCCAGCAGTGAGAGGGGTTATAGCAATCAGCCCCAGCATTTT
j_gene: TRBJ1-5
abundance: few
d_gene: -
v_gene: TRBV6-1

CDR3aa: CASSLLGQPNEKLFF
CDR3nt: TGTGCCAGCAGCTTATTGGGACAGCCTAATGAAAAACTGTTTTTT
j_gene: TRBJ1-4
abundance: -
d_gene: TRBD1
v_gene: TRBV7-2

CDR3aa: CASSSRLENEQYF
CDR3nt: TGTGCCAGCAGCAGCCGACTAGAAAACGAGCAGTACTTC
j_gene: TRBJ2-7
abundance: -
d_gene: -
v_gene: TRBV11-2

CDR3aa: CSVDPLLYGYTF
CDR3nt: TGCAGCGTTGACCCCCTCCTCTATGGCTACACCTTC
j_gene: TRBJ1-2
abundance: -
d_gene: -
v_gene: TRBV29-1

CDR3aa: CASTTGTSGGPSYNEQFF
CDR3nt: TGTGCCAGCACGACCGGGACTAGCGGGGGGCCCTCCTACAATGAGCAGTTCTTC
j_gene: TRBJ2-1
abundance: -
d_gene: TRBD2
v_gene: TRBV5-4

CDR3aa: CASSLVAESAYEQYF
CDR3nt: TGTGCCAGCAGCTTAGTCGCAGAATCTGCCTACGAGCAGTACTTC
j_gene: TRBJ2-7
abundance: once
d_gene: -
v_gene: TRBV7-2

CDR3aa: CASSQSTGNEQFF
CDR3nt: TGCGCCAGCAGTCAATCGACAGGGAATGAGCAGTTCTTC
j_gene: TRBJ2-1
abundance: many
d_gene: TRBD1
v_gene: TRBV23-1

CDR3aa: CASSSLTNDQPQHF
CDR3nt: TGTGCCAGCAGCTCCCTCACCAATGATCAGCCCCAGCATTTT
j_gene: TRBJ1-5
abundance: -
d_gene: -
v_gene: TRBV6-5